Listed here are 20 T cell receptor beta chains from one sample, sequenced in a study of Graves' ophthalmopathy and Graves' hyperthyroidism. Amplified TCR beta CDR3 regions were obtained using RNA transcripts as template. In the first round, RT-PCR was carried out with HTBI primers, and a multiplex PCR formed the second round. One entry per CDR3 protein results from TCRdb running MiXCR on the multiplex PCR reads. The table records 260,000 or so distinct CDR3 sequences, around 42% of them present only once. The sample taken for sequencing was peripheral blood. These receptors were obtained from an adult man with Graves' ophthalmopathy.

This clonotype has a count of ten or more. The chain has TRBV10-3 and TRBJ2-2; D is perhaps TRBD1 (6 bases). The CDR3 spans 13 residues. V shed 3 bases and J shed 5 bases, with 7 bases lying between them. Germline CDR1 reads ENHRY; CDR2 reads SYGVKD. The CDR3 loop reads CAISEGGTGELFF. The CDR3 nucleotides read TGTGCCATCAGTGAAGGGGGAACCGGGGAGCTGTTTTTT.

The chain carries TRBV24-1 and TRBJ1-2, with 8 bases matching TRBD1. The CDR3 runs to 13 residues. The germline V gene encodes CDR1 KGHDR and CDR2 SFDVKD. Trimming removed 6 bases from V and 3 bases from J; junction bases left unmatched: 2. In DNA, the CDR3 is TGTGCCACCAGTTCGGACAGGGACTATGGCTACACCTTC. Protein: CATSSDRDYGYTF.

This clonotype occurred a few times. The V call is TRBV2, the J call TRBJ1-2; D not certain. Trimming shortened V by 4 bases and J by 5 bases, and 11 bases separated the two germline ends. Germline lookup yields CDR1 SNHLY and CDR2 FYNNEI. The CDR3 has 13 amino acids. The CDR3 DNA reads TGTGCCAGCAGTGTCGGACCACAGTATGGCTACACCTTC. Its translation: CASSVGPQYGYTF. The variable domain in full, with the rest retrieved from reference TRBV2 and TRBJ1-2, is EPEVTQTPSHQVTQMGQEVILRCVPISNHLYFYWYRQILGQKVEFLVSFYNNEISEKSEIFDDQFSVERPDGSNFTLKIRSTKLEDSAMYFCASSVGPQYGYTFGSGTRLTVV.

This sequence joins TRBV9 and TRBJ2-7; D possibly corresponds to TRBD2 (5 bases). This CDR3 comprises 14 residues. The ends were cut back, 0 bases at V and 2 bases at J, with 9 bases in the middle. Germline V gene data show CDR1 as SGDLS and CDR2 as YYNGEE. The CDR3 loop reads CASSVEQRAYEQYF. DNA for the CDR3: TGTGCCAGCAGCGTAGAACAGAGGGCCTACGAGCAGTACTTC.

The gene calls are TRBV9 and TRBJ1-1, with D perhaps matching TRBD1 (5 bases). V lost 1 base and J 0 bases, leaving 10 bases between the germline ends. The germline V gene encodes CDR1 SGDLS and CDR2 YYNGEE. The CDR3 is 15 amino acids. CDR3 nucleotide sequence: TGTGCCAGCAGCGTAAGGGCAGGGATGAACACTGAAGCTTTCTTT. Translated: CASSVRAGMNTEAFF.

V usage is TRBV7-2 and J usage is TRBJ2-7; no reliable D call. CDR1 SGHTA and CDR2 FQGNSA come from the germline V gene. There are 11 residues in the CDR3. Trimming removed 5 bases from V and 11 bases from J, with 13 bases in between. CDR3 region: CASSGDLNEYF. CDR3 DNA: TGTGCCAGCAGCGGGGATCTGAATGAGTACTTC.

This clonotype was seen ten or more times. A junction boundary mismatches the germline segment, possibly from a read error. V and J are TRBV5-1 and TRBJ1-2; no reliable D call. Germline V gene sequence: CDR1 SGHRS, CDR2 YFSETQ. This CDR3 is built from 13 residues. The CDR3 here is CASSPDGNYGYTF. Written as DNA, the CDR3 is TGTGCCAGCAGCCCGGACGGCAACTATGGCTACACCTTC.

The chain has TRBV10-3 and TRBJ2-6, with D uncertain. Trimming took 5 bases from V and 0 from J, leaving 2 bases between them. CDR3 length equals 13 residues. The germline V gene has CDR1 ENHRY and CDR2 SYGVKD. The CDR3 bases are TGTGCCATCAGTTACTCTGGGGCCAACGTCCTGACTTTC. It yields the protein CAISYSGANVLTF.

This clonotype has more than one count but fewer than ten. The CDR3 here is CASSRTGTARYGYTF. In DNA, the CDR3 is TGTGCCAGCAGCAGGACCGGGACCGCCCGATATGGCTACACCTTC. The chain carries TRBV7-9 and TRBJ1-2; maybe TRBD1 (5 bases). From germline, CDR1 is SEHNR and CDR2 FQNEAQ (reference sequence). The CDR3 is 15 amino acids. V shed 5 bases and J shed 5 bases, with 18 bases lying between them.

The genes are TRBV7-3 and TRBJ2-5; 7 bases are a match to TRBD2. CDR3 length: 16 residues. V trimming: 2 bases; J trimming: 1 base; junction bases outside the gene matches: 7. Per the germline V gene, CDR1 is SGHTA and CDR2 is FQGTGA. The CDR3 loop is CASSLFGTGGQETQYF. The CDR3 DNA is TGTGCCAGCAGCTTATTTGGGACGGGGGGCCAAGAGACCCAGTACTTC.

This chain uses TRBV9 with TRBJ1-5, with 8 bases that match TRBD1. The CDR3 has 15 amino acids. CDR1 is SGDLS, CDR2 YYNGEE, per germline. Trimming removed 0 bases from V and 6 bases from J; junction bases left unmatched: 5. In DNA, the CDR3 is TGTGCCAGCAGCGTAGGACAGGGGAACGGTCAGCCCCAGCATTTT. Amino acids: CASSVGQGNGQPQHF.

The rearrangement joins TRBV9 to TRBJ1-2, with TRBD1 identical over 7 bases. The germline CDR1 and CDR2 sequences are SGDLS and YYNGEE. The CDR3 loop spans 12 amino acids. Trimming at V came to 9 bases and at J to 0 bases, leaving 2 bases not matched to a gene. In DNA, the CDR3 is TGTGCCACAGGGGGAGCTAACTATGGCTACACCTTC. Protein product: CATGGANYGYTF.

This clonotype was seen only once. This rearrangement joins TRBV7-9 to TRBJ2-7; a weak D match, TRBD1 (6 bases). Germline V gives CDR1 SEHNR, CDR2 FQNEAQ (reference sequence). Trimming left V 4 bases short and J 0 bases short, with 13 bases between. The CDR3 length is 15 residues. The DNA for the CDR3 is TGTGCCAGCAGCTACGGACAGATCAGCTCCTACGAGCAGTACTTC. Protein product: CASSYGQISSYEQYF.

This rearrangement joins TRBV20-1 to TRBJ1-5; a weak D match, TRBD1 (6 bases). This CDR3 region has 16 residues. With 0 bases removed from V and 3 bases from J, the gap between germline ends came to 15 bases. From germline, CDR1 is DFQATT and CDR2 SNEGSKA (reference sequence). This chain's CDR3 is CSARDPLEGDNQPQHF. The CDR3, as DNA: TGCAGTGCTAGAGATCCTCTCGAGGGGGACAATCAGCCCCAGCATTTT.

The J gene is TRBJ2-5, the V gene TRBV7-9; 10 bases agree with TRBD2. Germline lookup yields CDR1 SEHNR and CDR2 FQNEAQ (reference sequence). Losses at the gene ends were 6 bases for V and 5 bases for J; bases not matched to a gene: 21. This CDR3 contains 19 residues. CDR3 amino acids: CASRYASGSLIQWGETQYF. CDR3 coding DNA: TGTGCCAGCAGATACGCTAGCGGGAGTCTCATCCAGTGGGGGGAGACCCAGTACTTC. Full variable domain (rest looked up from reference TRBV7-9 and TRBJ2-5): DTGVSQNPRHKITKRGQNVTFRCDPISEHNRLYWYRQTLGQGPEFLTYFQNEAQLEKSRLLSDRFSAERPKGSFSTLEIQRTEQGDSAMYLCASRYASGSLIQWGETQYFGPGTRLLVL.

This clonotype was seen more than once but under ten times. CDR3 protein: CASSSPTGQYF. The DNA for the CDR3 is TGCGCCAGCAGCAGTCCGACAGGGCAGTACTTC. The rearrangement links TRBV5-1 to TRBJ2-7, with D perhaps TRBD1 (6 bases). Trimming left V 4 bases short and J 9 bases short, with 11 bases between. This CDR3 is built from 11 residues. Germline V CDR1 and CDR2: SGHRS, YFSETQ.

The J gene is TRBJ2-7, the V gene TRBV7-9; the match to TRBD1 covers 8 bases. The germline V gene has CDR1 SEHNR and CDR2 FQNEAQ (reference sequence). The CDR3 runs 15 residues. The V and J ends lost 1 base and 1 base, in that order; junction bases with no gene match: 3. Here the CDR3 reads CASSLGGTGSYEQYF. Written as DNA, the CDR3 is TGTGCCAGCAGCTTAGGAGGGACAGGTTCCTACGAGCAGTACTTC.

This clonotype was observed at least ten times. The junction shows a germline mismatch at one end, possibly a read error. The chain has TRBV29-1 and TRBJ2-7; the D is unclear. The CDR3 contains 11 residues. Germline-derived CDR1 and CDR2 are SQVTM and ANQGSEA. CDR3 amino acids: CSVVDGDGVGF. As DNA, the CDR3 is TGCAGCGTTGTGGATGGCGACGGCGTGGGCTTC.

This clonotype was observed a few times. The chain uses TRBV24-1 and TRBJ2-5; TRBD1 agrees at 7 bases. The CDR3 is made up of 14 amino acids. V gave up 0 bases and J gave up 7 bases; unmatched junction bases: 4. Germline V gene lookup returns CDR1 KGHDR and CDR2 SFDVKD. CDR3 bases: TGTGCCACCAGTGATTTGACAGGGGTGGGGACCCAGTACTTC. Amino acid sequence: CATSDLTGVGTQYF.

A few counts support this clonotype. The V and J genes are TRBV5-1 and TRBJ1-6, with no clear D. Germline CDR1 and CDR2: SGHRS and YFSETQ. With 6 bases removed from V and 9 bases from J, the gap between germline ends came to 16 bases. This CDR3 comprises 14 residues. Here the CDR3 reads CASTDGTVTSPLHF. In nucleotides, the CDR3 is TGCGCCAGCACCGACGGAACAGTGACTTCACCCCTCCACTTT.